This entry lists 3 T cell receptor beta chains sequenced from one sample in a study of blood T cells in healthy people across ages. Next came a second PCR, run for about 7 to 12 cycles, which used a sample-barcoded 5' primer along with a J-beta primer mix. TCRdb processed the 5' RACE reads anew with MiXCR; each CDR3 protein has one entry. The sample has more than 650,000 distinct CDR3 sequences; approximately 22% are singletons. Material: blood. The receptors stem from a man in his 70s in good health.

The DNA of the CDR3 is TGCAGCCCACGTGGGCCGTACAATGAGCAGTTCTTC. The encoded protein is CSPRGPYNEQFF. The rearrangement joins TRBV29-1 to TRBJ2-1; D not resolved. Germline CDR1 is SQVTM and CDR2 is ANQGSEA. V lost 8 bases and J 4 bases, leaving 12 bases between the germline ends. The CDR3 runs to 12 residues.

This clonotype was counted between two and nine times. The V and J genes are TRBV29-1 and TRBJ2-1; D might be TRBD1 or TRBD2, each matching 6 bases. Between the trimmed V and J ends, which lost 8 bases and 1 base, there was a span of 12 bases. This CDR3 contains 13 residues. Germline values: CDR1 SQVTM, CDR2 ANQGSEA. CDR3 sequence (DNA): TGCAGCATCCGGAGGGGGTCCTACAATGAGCAGTTCTTC. Its translation is CSIRRGSYNEQFF.

The chain is built from TRBV23-1 and TRBJ2-3; the D gene is possibly TRBD2 (6 bases). TRBV23-1 is an ORF, and what it does is uncertain. Between the trimmed V and J ends, which lost 4 bases and 8 bases, there was a span of 25 bases. This CDR3 has 17 residues. The CDR3: CASSPFLRDPKEGTQYF. The CDR3 DNA reads TGCGCCAGCAGTCCATTCCTCCGGGACCCCAAGGAGGGTACGCAGTATTTT.